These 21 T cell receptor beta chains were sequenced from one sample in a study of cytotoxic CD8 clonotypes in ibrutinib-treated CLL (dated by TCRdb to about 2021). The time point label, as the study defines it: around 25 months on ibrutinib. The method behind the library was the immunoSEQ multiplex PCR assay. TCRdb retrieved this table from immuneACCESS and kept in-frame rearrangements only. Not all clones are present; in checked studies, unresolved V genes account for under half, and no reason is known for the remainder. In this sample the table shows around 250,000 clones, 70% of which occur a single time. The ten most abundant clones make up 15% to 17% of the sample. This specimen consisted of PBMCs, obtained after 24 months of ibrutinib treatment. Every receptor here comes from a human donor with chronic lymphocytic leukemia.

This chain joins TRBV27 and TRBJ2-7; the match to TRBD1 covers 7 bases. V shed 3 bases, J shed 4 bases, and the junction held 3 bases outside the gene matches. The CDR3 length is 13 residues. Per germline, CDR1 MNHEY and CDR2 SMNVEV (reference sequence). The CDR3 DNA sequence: TGTGCCAGCAGTTTTAAGGGGGCGTACGAGCAGTACTTC. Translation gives CASSFKGAYEQYF.

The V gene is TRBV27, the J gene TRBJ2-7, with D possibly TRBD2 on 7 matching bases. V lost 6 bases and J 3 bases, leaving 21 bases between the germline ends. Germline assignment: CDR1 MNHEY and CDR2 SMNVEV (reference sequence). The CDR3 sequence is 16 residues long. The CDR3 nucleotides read TGTGCCAGCAGGTTTGCCAGGGGAGGGCTAGTCTACGAGCAGTACTTC. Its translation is CASRFARGGLVYEQYF.

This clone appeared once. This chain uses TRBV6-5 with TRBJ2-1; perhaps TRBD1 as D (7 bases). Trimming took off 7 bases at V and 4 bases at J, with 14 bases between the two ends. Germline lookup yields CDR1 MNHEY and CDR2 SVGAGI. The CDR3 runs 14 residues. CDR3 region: CASNRGLAYNEQFF. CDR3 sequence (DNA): TGTGCCAGCAACAGGGGACTGGCTTACAATGAGCAGTTCTTC.

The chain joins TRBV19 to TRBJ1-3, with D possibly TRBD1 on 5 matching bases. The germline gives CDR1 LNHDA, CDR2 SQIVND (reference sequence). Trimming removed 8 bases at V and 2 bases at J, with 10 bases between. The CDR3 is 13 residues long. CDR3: CASAQGTGNTIYF. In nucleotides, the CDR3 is TGTGCCAGTGCGCAGGGAACTGGAAACACCATATATTTT.

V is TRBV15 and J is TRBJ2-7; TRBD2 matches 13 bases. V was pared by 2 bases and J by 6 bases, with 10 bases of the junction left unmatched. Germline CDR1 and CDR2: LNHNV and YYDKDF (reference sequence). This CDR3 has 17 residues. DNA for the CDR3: TGTGCCACCAGCAGACATCGGACTAGCGGGAGCCCCCTCGAGCAGTACTTC. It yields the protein CATSRHRTSGSPLEQYF.

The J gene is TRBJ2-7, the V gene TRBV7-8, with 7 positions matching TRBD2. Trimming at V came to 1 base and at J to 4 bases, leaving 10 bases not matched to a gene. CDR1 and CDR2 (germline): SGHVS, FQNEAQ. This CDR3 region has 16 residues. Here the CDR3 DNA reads TGTGCCAGCAGCTTAGTCGGGGCGGGAGCGCCTTACGAGCAGTACTTC. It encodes CASSLVGAGAPYEQYF.

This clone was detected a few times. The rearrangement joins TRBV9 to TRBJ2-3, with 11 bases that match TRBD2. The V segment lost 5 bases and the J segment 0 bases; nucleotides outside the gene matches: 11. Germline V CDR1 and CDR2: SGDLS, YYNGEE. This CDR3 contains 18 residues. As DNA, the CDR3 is TGTGCCAGCAGTCTTAAGTTGGGACTAGCGGATAGCACAGATACGCAGTATTTT. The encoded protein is CASSLKLGLADSTDTQYF.

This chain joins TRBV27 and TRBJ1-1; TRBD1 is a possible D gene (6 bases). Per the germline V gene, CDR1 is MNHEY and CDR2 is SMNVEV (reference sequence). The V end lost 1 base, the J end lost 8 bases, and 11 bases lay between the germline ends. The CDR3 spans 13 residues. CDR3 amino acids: CASSLFGQGEAFF. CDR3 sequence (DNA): TGTGCCAGCAGTTTATTCGGCCAGGGGGAAGCTTTCTTT.

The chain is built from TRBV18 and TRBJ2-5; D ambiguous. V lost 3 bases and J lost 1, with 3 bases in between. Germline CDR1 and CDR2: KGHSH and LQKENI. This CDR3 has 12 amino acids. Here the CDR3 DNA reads TGTGCCAGCTCACCGGCCCAAGAGACCCAGTACTTC. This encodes CASSPAQETQYF.

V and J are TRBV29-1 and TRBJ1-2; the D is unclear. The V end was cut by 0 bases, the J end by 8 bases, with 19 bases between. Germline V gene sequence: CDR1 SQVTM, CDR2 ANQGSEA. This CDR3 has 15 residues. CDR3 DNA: TGCAGCGTTGAAGATTCTCCAGCTGCGCGGAACGGCTACACCTTC. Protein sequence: CSVEDSPAARNGYTF.

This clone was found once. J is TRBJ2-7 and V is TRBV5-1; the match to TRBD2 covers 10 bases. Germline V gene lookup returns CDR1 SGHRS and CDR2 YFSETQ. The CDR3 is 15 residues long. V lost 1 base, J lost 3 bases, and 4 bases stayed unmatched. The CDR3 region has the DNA TGCGCCAGCAGCTTGAGTCTAGCGGGAGTCTACGAGCAGTACTTC. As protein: CASSLSLAGVYEQYF.

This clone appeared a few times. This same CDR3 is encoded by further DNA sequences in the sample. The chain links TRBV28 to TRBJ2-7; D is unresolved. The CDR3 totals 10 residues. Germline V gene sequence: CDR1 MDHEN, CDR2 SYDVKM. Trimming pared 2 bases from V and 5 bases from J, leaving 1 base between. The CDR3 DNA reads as TGTGCCAGCAGTTTACACGAGCAGTACTTC. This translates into CASSLHEQYF.

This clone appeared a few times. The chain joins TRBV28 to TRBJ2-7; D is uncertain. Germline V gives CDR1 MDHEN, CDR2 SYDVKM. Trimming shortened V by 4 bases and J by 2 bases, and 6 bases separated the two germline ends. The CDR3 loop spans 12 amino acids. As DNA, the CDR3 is TGTGCCAGCAGTTCAACCCCCTACGAGCAGTACTTC. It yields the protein CASSSTPYEQYF.

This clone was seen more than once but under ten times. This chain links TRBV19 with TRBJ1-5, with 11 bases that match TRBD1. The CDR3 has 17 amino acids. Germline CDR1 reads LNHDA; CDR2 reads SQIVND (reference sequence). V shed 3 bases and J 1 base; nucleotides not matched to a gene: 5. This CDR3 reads CASSMRTGGMSNQPQHF. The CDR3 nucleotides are TGTGCCAGTAGTATGAGGACAGGGGGCATGAGCAATCAGCCCCAGCATTTT.

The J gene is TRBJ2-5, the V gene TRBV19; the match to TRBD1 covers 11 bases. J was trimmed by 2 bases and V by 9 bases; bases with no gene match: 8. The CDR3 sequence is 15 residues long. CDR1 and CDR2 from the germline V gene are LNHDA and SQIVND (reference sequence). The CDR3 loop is CASRTGGGGQETQYF. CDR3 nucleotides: TGTGCCAGCCGGACAGGGGGCGGCGGGCAAGAGACCCAGTACTTC. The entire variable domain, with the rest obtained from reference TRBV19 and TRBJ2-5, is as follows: DGGITQSPKYLFRKEGQNVTLSCEQNLNHDAMYWYRQDPGQGLRLIYYSQIVNDFQKGDIAEGYSVSREKKESFPLTVTSAQKNPTAFYLCASRTGGGGQETQYFGPGTRLLVL.

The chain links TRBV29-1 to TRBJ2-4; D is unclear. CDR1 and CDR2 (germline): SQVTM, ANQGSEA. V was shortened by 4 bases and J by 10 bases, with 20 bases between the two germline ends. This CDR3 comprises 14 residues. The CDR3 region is CSVVVWASGWIQYF. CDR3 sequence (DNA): TGCAGCGTTGTGGTGTGGGCCTCTGGCTGGATTCAGTACTTC.

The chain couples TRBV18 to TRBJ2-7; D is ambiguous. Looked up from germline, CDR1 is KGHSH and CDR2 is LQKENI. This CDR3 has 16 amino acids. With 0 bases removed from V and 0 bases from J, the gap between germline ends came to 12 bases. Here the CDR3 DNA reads TGTGCCAGCTCACCACCGTCCTGGGGTCGCTCCTACGAGCAGTACTTC. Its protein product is CASSPPSWGRSYEQYF.

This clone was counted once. The CDR3 bases are TGTGCCAGCAGCGTAGATCTATACTACGAGCAGTACTTC. It translates to CASSVDLYYEQYF. This sequence joins TRBV9 and TRBJ2-7, with D unclear. This CDR3 region has 13 residues. Germline values: CDR1 SGDLS, CDR2 YYNGEE. The ends were cut back, 0 bases at V and 3 bases at J, with 7 bases in the middle.

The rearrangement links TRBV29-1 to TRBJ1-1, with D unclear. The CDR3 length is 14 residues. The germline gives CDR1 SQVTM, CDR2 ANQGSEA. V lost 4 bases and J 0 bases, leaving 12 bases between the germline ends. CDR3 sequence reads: CSVGRQVVNTEAFF. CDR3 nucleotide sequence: TGCAGCGTTGGGAGACAAGTGGTGAACACTGAAGCTTTCTTT.

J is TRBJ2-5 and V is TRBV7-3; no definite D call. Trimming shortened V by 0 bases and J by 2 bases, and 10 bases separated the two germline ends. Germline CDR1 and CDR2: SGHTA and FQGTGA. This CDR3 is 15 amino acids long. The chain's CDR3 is CASSLTGRSQETQYF. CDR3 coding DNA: TGTGCCAGCAGCTTAACGGGCCGTTCGCAAGAGACCCAGTACTTC.

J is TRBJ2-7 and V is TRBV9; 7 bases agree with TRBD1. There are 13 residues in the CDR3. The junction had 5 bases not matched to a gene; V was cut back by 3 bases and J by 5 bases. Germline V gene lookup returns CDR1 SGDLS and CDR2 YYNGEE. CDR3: CASSDRGGHEQYF. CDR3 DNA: TGTGCCAGCAGCGACAGGGGCGGGCACGAGCAGTACTTC.